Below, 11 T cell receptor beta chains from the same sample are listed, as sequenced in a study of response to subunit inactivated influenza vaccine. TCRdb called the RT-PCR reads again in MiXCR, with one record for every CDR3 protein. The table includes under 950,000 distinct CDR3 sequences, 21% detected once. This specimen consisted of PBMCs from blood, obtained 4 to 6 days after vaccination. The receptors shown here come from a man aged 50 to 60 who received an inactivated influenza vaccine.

DNA for the CDR3: TGCAGCGTTGATCTGGGAGGGGCGTACGAGCAGTACTTC. It translates to CSVDLGGAYEQYF. The rearrangement joins TRBV29-1 to TRBJ2-7, with 7 bases matching TRBD2. The germline V gene has CDR1 SQVTM and CDR2 ANQGSEA. The CDR3 consists of 13 residues. The J segment lost 4 bases and the V segment lost 3 bases, leaving 6 bases of the junction unmatched.

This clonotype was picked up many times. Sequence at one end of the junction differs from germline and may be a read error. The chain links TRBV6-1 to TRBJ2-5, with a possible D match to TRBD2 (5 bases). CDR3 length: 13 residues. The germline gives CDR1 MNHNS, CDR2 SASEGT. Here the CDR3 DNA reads TGTGCCAGCAGAGAAGGAGGACAAGAGACCCAGTACTTC. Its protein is CASREGGQETQYF.

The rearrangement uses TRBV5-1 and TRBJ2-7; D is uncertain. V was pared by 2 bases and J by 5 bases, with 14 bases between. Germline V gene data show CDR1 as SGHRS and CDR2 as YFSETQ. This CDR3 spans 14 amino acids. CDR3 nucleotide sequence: TGCGCCAGCAGCTTAAATGCCCGAATGGACGAGCAGTACTTC. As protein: CASSLNARMDEQYF.

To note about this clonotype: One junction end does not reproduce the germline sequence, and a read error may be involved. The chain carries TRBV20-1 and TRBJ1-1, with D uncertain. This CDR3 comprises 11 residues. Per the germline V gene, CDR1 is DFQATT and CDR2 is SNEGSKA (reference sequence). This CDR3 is CSASLKTEAFF. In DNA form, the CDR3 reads TGCAGTGCTAGCTTGAAGACTGAAGCTTTCTTT.

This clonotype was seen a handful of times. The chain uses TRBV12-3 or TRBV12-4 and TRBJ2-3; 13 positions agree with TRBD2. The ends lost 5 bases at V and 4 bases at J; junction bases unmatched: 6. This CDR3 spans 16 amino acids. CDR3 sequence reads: CASSLNGLAGADTQYF. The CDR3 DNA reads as TGTGCCAGCAGTCTCAATGGACTAGCGGGAGCAGATACGCAGTATTTT.

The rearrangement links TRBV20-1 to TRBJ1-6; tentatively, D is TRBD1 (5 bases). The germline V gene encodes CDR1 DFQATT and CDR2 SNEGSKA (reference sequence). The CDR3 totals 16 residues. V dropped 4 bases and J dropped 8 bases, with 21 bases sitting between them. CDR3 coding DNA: TGCAGTGCTAACCGAGGGACTTTATCTTCGGATTCACCCCTCCACTTT. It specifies CSANRGTLSSDSPLHF.

The CDR3 bases are TGTGCCAGCAGTGAAGTCAGGATTGGCAATCAGCCCCAGCATTTT. It specifies CASSEVRIGNQPQHF. This sequence joins TRBV6-1 and TRBJ1-5; D gene ambiguous. Germline-derived CDR1 and CDR2 are MNHNS and SASEGT. The V end was cut by 1 base, the J end by 2 bases, with 9 bases between. This CDR3 spans 15 amino acids.

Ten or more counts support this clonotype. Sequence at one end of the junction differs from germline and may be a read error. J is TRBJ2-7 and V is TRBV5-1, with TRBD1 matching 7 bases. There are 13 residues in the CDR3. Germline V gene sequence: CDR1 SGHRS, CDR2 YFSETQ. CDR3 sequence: CASSLDRTYEQYF. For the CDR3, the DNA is TGTGCCAGCAGTTTGGACAGGACCTACGAGCAGTACTTC.

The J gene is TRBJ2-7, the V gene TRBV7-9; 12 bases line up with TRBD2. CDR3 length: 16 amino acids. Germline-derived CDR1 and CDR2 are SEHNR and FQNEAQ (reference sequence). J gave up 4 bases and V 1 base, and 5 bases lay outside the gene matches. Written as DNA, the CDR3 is TGTGCCAGCAGCTTAGGGGCCCTAGCGGGAGGGTACGAGCAGTACTTC. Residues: CASSLGALAGGYEQYF.

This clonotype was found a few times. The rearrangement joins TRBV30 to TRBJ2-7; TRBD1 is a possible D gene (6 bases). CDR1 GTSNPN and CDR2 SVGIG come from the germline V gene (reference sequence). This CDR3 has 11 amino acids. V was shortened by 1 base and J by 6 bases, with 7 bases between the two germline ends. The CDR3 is CAWSGGGEQYF. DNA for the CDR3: TGTGCCTGGAGTGGAGGGGGCGAGCAGTACTTC.

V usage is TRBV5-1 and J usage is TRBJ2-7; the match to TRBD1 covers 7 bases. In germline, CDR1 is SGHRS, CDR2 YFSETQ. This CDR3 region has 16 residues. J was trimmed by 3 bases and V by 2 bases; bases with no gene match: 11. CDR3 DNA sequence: TGCGCCAGCAGCTTTGGCCTGAGGGACAGTCACTACGAGCAGTACTTC. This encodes CASSFGLRDSHYEQYF.